This passage covers 18 T cell receptor beta chains from one sample sequenced in a study of blood T cell repertoires in COVID-19. TCRdb keeps only in-frame clones here, not all; method: immunoSEQ multiplex PCR. The sample records around 390,000 clones, around nine tenths being singletons. Sequencing was done on a sample of PBMCs or T cells enriched from blood (not recorded which). These receptors originate from a woman aged 45-59 years who had recovered from COVID-19.

The V and J genes are TRBV3-1 (or the pseudogene TRBV3-2) and TRBJ1-4; no firm D call. The V and J ends lost 3 bases and 0 bases respectively, with 11 bases between them. There are 16 residues in the CDR3. Germline V gene sequence: CDR1 LGHDT, CDR2 YNNKEL (reference sequence). The CDR3 coding sequence is TGTGCCAGCAGCCACGACGTAGCTACAACTAATGAAAAACTGTTTTTT. Its protein product is CASSHDVATTNEKLFF.

In the case of this clone: The junction shows a germline mismatch at one end, possibly a read error. The rearrangement links TRBV7-7 to TRBJ2-7, with 7 bases that match TRBD1. The CDR3 has 14 residues. Germline V lookup: CDR1 SSHAT, CDR2 FNYEAQ (reference sequence). The CDR3 coding sequence is TGTGCTAGCAGCTTAGGCGAGGGGGCGGACGAGCAGTACTTC. It yields the protein CASSLGEGADEQYF.

The V gene is TRBV28, the J gene TRBJ1-1, with D possibly TRBD1 on 5 matching bases. V lost 3 bases, J lost 4 bases, and 12 bases lay in between. Germline loops: CDR1 MDHEN, CDR2 SYDVKM. The CDR3 sequence is 14 residues long. In nucleotides, the CDR3 is TGTGCCAGCAGTTTCCAGGGCTCGGGCACTGAAGCTTTCTTT. Protein product: CASSFQGSGTEAFF.

The chain employs TRBV20-1 and TRBJ1-1, with D uncertain. Trimming left V 8 bases short and J 1 base short, with 8 bases between. The CDR3 totals 11 residues. CDR1 and CDR2 from the germline V gene are DFQATT and SNEGSKA (reference sequence). Here the CDR3 reads CSIFGNTEAFF. Here the CDR3 DNA reads TGCAGTATATTCGGGAACACTGAAGCTTTCTTT.

The CDR3 region is CASSRGQGAYNEQFF. The CDR3 DNA is TGTGCCAGCAGCCGGGGACAGGGGGCCTACAATGAGCAGTTCTTC. The rearrangement joins TRBV7-9 to TRBJ2-1; 11 bases are a match to TRBD1. V lost 5 bases, J lost 2 bases, and 2 bases stayed unmatched. Germline V gene lookup returns CDR1 SEHNR and CDR2 FQNEAQ (reference sequence). The CDR3 extends over 15 amino acids.

The rearrangement joins TRBV7-2 to TRBJ2-4; TRBD2 matches at 8 bases. Germline V CDR1 and CDR2: SGHTA, FQGNSA. The V and J ends lost 4 bases and 7 bases, in that order; junction bases with no gene match: 6. The CDR3 is 14 amino acids. The CDR3 region is CASSSGGAWNIQYF. CDR3 coding DNA: TGTGCCAGCAGCTCGGGGGGGGCCTGGAACATTCAGTACTTC.

This sequence joins TRBV24-1 and TRBJ2-3, with 7 positions matching TRBD2. J was trimmed by 5 bases and V by 4 bases; bases with no gene match: 8. From germline, CDR1 is KGHDR and CDR2 SFDVKD. The CDR3 runs 15 residues. The chain's CDR3 is CATSERAAGKDTQYF. The CDR3 nucleotides are TGTGCCACCAGTGAGCGTGCAGCGGGGAAAGATACGCAGTATTTT.

V usage is TRBV27 and J usage is TRBJ1-1, with 7 bases lining up with TRBD1. This CDR3 region has 14 residues. Germline V gene sequence: CDR1 MNHEY, CDR2 SMNVEV (reference sequence). J lost 3 bases, V lost 6 bases, and 7 bases had no gene match. CDR3 coding DNA: TGTGCCAGCAGGTTAGACAGGGCCTACACTGAAGCTTTCTTT. Amino acid sequence: CASRLDRAYTEAFF.

V usage is TRBV7-2 and J usage is TRBJ2-1; D may be TRBD1 (6 bases). Trimming shortened V by 4 bases and J by 2 bases, and 12 bases separated the two germline ends. Looked up from germline, CDR1 is SGHTA and CDR2 is FQGNSA. This CDR3 has 15 amino acids. In nucleotides, the CDR3 is TGTGCCAGCAGCTGGGGGCAGACCGCCTACAATGAGCAGTTCTTC. Its protein product is CASSWGQTAYNEQFF.

This chain connects TRBV2 to TRBJ1-1; D perhaps matches TRBD1 (6 bases). The CDR3 sequence is 14 residues long. V lost 10 bases, J lost 4 bases, and 19 bases lay in between. Germline loops: CDR1 SNHLY, CDR2 FYNNEI. The CDR3 DNA reads as TGTGCCATCTTAACAGGGTTTTTAGGCACTGAAGCTTTCTTT. Its protein product is CAILTGFLGTEAFF.

This rearrangement joins TRBV5-1 to TRBJ2-3; 7 bases are a match to TRBD2. Germline loops: CDR1 SGHRS, CDR2 YFSETQ. The J segment lost 1 base and the V segment lost 2 bases, leaving 1 base of the junction unmatched. This CDR3 has 14 amino acids. CDR3 coding DNA: TGCGCCAGCAGCTTCGCGGGAGGCACAGATACGCAGTATTTT. Translating it yields CASSFAGGTDTQYF.

On this clone: In the same sample, other DNA sequences code for this CDR3. The chain uses TRBV30 and TRBJ1-5, with D hard to call. This CDR3 is 13 amino acids long. Germline CDR1 reads GTSNPN; CDR2 reads SVGIG (reference sequence). With 2 bases removed from V and 4 bases from J, the gap between germline ends came to 9 bases. The CDR3 spells CAWSTRENQPQHF. In nucleotides, the CDR3 is TGTGCCTGGAGTACGAGGGAGAATCAGCCCCAGCATTTT.

The V and J genes are TRBV7-9 and TRBJ1-1; D call uncertain. The germline V gene has CDR1 SEHNR and CDR2 FQNEAQ (reference sequence). The CDR3 is made up of 14 amino acids. The ends were cut back, 4 bases at V and 1 base at J, with 10 bases in the middle. CDR3: CASSSGVQNTEAFF. The CDR3 nucleotides are TGTGCCAGCAGCTCGGGAGTCCAGAACACTGAAGCTTTCTTT.

V gene TRBV7-2 combines with J gene TRBJ2-7; 11 bases agree with TRBD2. The CDR3 is 15 residues long. Germline CDR1 reads SGHTA; CDR2 reads FQGNSA. V lost 6 bases, J lost 3 bases, and 7 bases stayed unmatched. CDR3 in DNA: TGTGCCAGCAGACCCAGACTAGCGGGGCTCTACGAGCAGTACTTC. Translated: CASRPRLAGLYEQYF.

The gene calls are TRBV19 and TRBJ1-5; 7 bases fit TRBD1. J gave up 3 bases and V 5 bases, and 16 bases lay outside the gene matches. The CDR3 consists of 18 residues. CDR1 is LNHDA and CDR2 is SQIVND in the germline V gene (reference sequence). The DNA for the CDR3 is TGTGCCAGTAGTTTCCCTCTACGAAATACAGGGGTCAATCAGCCCCAGCATTTT. It is translated as CASSFPLRNTGVNQPQHF.

The chain recombines TRBV5-1 with TRBJ1-5; D is perhaps TRBD1 (6 bases). Germline V gives CDR1 SGHRS, CDR2 YFSETQ. The CDR3 loop spans 13 amino acids. V lost 4 bases and J 7 bases, leaving 12 bases between the germline ends. In DNA form, the CDR3 reads TGCGCCAGCAGCGTAGAGGGGGGGCAGCCCCAGCATTTT. Amino acid sequence: CASSVEGGQPQHF. Full variable domain (remainder filled in from reference TRBV5-1 and TRBJ1-5): KAGVTQTPRYLIKTRGQQVTLSCSPISGHRSVSWYQQTPGQGLQFLFEYFSETQRNKGNFPGRFSGRQFSNSRSEMNVSTLELGDSALYLCASSVEGGQPQHFGDGTRLSIL.

The chain joins TRBV5-1 to TRBJ2-1, with D maybe TRBD2 (5 bases). The CDR3 is made up of 17 amino acids. V was pared by 4 bases and J by 8 bases, with 25 bases between. Germline V gives CDR1 SGHRS, CDR2 YFSETQ. In DNA, the CDR3 is TGCGCCAGCAGCCCAGAAATAGCGCCTCGGGAACGCTATGAGCAGTTCTTC. Its translation: CASSPEIAPRERYEQFF.

This clone was seen more than once but under ten times. This rearrangement joins TRBV5-6 to TRBJ2-2, with TRBD2 matching over 8 bases. This CDR3 has 16 residues. The ends lost 2 bases at V and 4 bases at J; junction bases unmatched: 7. Germline CDR1 reads SGHDT; CDR2 reads YYEEEE. CDR3 residues: CASSFRLAGSTGELFF. The CDR3 DNA follows: TGTGCCAGCAGCTTTCGCCTAGCGGGTAGCACCGGGGAGCTGTTTTTT. The complete variable domain, with remaining parts taken from reference TRBV5-6 and TRBJ2-2, reads DAGVTQSPTHLIKTRGQQVTLRCSPKSGHDTVSWYQQALGQGPQFIFQYYEEEERQRGNFPDRFSGHQFPNYSSELNVNALLLGDSALYLCASSFRLAGSTGELFFGEGSRLTVL.